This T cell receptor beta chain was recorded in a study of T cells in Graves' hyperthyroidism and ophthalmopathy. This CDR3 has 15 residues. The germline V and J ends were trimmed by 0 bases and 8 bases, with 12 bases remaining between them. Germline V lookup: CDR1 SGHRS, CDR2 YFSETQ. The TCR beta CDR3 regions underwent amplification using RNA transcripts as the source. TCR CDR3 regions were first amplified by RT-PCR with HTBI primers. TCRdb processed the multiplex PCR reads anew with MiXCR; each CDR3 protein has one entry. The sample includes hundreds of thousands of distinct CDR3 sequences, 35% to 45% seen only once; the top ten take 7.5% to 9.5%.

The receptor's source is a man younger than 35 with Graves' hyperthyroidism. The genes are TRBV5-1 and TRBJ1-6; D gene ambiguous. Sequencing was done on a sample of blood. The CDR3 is CASSLAWGSDSPLHF. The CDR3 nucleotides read TGCGCCAGCAGCTTGGCCTGGGGTTCGGATTCACCCCTCCACTTT. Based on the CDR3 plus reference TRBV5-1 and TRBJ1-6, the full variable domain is KAGVTQTPRYLIKTRGQQVTLSCSPISGHRSVSWYQQTPGQGLQFLFEYFSETQRNKGNFPGRFSGRQFSNSRSEMNVSTLELGDSALYLCASSLAWGSDSPLHFGNGTRLTVT.